The rows below give T cell receptor beta chains drawn from one sample of a study of OX40 agonist ivuxolimab in advanced cancers. Measured with immunoSEQ multiplex PCR; TCRdb has only the in-frame clones, and not every one. The sample consists of 50,000 to 65,000 clones, approximately 86% of them appearing once. Sequenced material: CD4+ or CD8+ T cells sorted from blood, taken in a trial of the OX40 agonist ivuxolimab. These receptors came from an adult with an advanced solid tumor such as melanoma, head and neck, liver or kidney cancer. Both conserved end residues are part of each CDR3. The D gene is left open where the match is weak. The size field is filled for only some rows; it gives once, few, many or a size class.

CDR3aa: CATSRGDQATNEKLFF
CDR3nt: TGTGCCACCAGCAGAGGGGACCAGGCAACTAATGAAAAACTGTTTTTT
j_gene: TRBJ1-4
d_gene: NA
abundance: NA
v_gene: TRBV15

CDR3aa: CASSSPLRTDTQYF
CDR3nt: TGTGCCAGCAGCTCCCCGCTCCGCACAGATACGCAGTATTTT
j_gene: TRBJ2-3
d_gene: NA
abundance: NA
v_gene: TRBV7-6

CDR3aa: CASSWDRGLLFF
CDR3nt: TGTGCCAGCAGCTGGGACAGGGGGTTGCTGTTTTTT
j_gene: TRBJ2-2
d_gene: TRBD1
abundance: NA
v_gene: TRBV2

CDR3aa: CASSLLRGTGDGTWIF
CDR3nt: TGTGCCAGCAGCCTATTGCGCGGGACAGGGGACGGCACATGGATTTTT
j_gene: TRBJ1-4
d_gene: TRBD1
abundance: once
v_gene: TRBV7-9

CDR3aa: CASSNTGVNEKLFF
CDR3nt: TGTGCCAGCAGCAATACAGGGGTCAATGAAAAACTGTTTTTT
j_gene: TRBJ1-4
d_gene: TRBD1
abundance: NA
v_gene: TRBV13

CDR3aa: CASSTTGPGNTIYF
CDR3nt: TGTGCCAGTAGCACGACAGGGCCTGGAAACACCATATATTTT
j_gene: TRBJ1-3
d_gene: TRBD1
abundance: once
v_gene: TRBV19

CDR3aa: CASSPGQVFYNEQFF
CDR3nt: TGTGCCAGCAGCCCGGGACAGGTATTCTACAATGAGCAGTTCTTC
j_gene: TRBJ2-1
d_gene: TRBD1
abundance: NA
v_gene: TRBV11-2

CDR3aa: CASSPGQGDSYGYTF
CDR3nt: TGTGCCAGCTCCCCGGGACAGGGGGACTCCTATGGCTACACCTTC
j_gene: TRBJ1-2
d_gene: TRBD1
abundance: NA
v_gene: TRBV18

CDR3aa: CASSKPPGASGGAETQYF
CDR3nt: TGTGCCAGCAGCAAGCCGCCCGGCGCTAGCGGGGGGGCGGAGACCCAGTACTTC
j_gene: TRBJ2-5
d_gene: TRBD2
abundance: once
v_gene: TRBV5-4

CDR3aa: CASSLVSNYGYTF
CDR3nt: TGTGCCAGCAGCCTGGTTTCTAACTATGGCTACACCTTC
j_gene: TRBJ1-2
d_gene: NA
abundance: NA
v_gene: TRBV7-2

CDR3aa: CASRSGAPREQFF
CDR3nt: TGTGCCAGCAGGTCGGGAGCACCAAGAGAGCAGTTCTTC
j_gene: TRBJ2-1
d_gene: NA
abundance: NA
v_gene: TRBV6-5

CDR3aa: CASSKALEGQGITEAFF
CDR3nt: TGTGCCAGCAGCAAAGCGCTTGAGGGACAGGGTATCACTGAAGCTTTCTTT
j_gene: TRBJ1-1
d_gene: NA
abundance: once
v_gene: TRBV21-1

CDR3aa: CASSQGWGNTEAFF
CDR3nt: TGCGCCAGCAGCCAAGGGTGGGGGAACACTGAAGCTTTCTTT
j_gene: TRBJ1-1
d_gene: NA
abundance: NA
v_gene: TRBV4-1

CDR3aa: CASSLDQPQHF
CDR3nt: TGTGCCAGCAGTTTAGATCAGCCCCAGCATTTT
j_gene: TRBJ1-5
d_gene: NA
abundance: NA
v_gene: TRBV28

CDR3aa: CASRTGGRTDTQYF
CDR3nt: TGTGCCAGCAGGACGGGAGGCCGCACAGATACGCAGTATTTT
j_gene: TRBJ2-3
d_gene: TRBD2
abundance: NA
v_gene: TRBV5-4

CDR3aa: CASSQFRSGGLNTEAFF
CDR3nt: TGTGCCAGCAGCCAATTCCGGTCCGGGGGGTTGAACACTGAAGCTTTCTTT
j_gene: TRBJ1-1
d_gene: NA
abundance: NA
v_gene: TRBV14

CDR3aa: CASSLARGGNEQFF
CDR3nt: TGTGCCAGCAGCTTAGCTCGTGGGGGCAATGAGCAGTTCTTC
j_gene: TRBJ2-1
d_gene: NA
abundance: once
v_gene: TRBV11-3

CDR3aa: CASSLVPVGYEQYF
CDR3nt: TGTGCCAGCAGCTTAGTACCGGTGGGCTACGAGCAGTACTTC
j_gene: TRBJ2-7
d_gene: NA
abundance: NA
v_gene: TRBV7-2

CDR3aa: CSARNTGELFF
CDR3nt: TGCAGTGCCCGTAACACCGGGGAGCTGTTTTTT
j_gene: TRBJ2-2
d_gene: NA
abundance: NA
v_gene: TRBV20-1

CDR3aa: CAWSRVQGGQPQHF
CDR3nt: TGTGCCTGGAGTCGGGTCCAGGGGGGTCAGCCCCAGCATTTT
j_gene: TRBJ1-5
d_gene: TRBD1
abundance: NA
v_gene: TRBV30

CDR3aa: CASSQVAGSGRPQHF
CDR3nt: TGTGCCAGCAGCCAAGTCGCAGGGTCTGGACGGCCCCAGCATTTT
j_gene: TRBJ1-5
d_gene: NA
abundance: NA
v_gene: TRBV4-2

CDR3aa: CASSLNSGGLHNEQFF
CDR3nt: TGCGCCAGCAGCTTGAATAGCGGGGGGTTACACAATGAGCAGTTCTTC
j_gene: TRBJ2-1
d_gene: TRBD2
abundance: NA
v_gene: TRBV5-1